This T cell receptor (beta chain) was recovered during a study of shared clonotypes between healthy human individuals. Whole-study context: Donors had three CD4 naive, three CD4 memory, two CD8 naive and one CD8 memory plate apiece.

Per the germline V gene, CDR1 is MDHEN and CDR2 is SYDVKM. Trimming took 9 bases from V and 7 from J, leaving 15 bases between them. The CDR3 covers 13 residues. A word on this clone: Its antigen is undetermined.

Repertoires were generated with immunoSEQ multiplex PCR, while TCRdb's copy carries only in-frame clones and drops some. This sample yields approximately 2.5 million clones, of which 80% to 95% are seen a single time; 0.36% belongs to the top ten. Overall study results and limits: The generation probabilities recorded for non-shared clonotypes fell below those of clonotypes shared by all four donors. Four donors shared approximately 5% of their naive CD4 clonotypes. Among donors, sharing of clonotypes was expected to be affected by sequencing depth.

V gene TRBV28 combines with J gene TRBJ1-4; tentatively, D is TRBD1 (6 bases). The receptor was isolated from a man aged 18 to 29 in good health. Some clones in this sample may be carry-over from other donors' samples. The sample was naive CD4+ T cells from PBMCs. Subset reported: CD45RA+ positively selected. The CDR3 sequence: CASYEGGVEKLFF. CDR3 DNA sequence: TGTGCCAGTTACGAGGGGGGGGTTGAAAAACTGTTTTTT.